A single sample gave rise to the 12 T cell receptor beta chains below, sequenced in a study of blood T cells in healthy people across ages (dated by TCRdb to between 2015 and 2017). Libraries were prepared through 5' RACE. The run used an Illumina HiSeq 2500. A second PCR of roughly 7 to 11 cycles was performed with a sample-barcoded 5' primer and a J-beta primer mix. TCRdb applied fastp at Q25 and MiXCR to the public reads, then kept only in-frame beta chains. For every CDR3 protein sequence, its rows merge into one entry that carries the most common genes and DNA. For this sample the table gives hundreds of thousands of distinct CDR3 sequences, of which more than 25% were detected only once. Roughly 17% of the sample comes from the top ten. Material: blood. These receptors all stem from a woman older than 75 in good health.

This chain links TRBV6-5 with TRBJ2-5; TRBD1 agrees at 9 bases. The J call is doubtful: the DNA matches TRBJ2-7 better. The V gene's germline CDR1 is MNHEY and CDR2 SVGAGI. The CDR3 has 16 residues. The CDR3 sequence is CASSSPLGQGIYEQYF. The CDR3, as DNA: TGTGCCAGCAGTTCTCCACTAGGACAGGGGATTTACGAGCAGTACTTC.

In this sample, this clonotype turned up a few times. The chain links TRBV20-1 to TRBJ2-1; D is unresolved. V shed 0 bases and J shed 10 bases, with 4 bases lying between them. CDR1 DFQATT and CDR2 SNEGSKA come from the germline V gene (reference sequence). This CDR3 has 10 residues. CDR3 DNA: TGCAGTGCTAGAGATAGGGAGCAGTTCTTC. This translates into CSARDREQFF.

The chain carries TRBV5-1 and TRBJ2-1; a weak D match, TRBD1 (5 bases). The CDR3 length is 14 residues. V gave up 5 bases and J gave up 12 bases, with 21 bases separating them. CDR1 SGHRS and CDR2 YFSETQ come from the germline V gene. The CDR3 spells CASSVYDPQRGQFF. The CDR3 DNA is TGCGCCAGCAGTGTCTACGACCCACAAAGGGGGCAGTTCTTC.

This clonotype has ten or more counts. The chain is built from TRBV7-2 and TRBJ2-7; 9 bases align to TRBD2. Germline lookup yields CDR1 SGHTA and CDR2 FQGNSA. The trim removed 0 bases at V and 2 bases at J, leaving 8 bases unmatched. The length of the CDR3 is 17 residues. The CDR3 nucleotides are TGTGCCAGCAGCTTAGCTTCCGGGACTAGCATCGCCTACGAGCAGTACTTC. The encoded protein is CASSLASGTSIAYEQYF.

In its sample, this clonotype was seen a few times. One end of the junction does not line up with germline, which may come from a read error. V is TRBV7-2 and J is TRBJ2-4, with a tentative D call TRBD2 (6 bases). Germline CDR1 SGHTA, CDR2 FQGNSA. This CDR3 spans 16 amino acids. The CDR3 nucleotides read TGTGTCAGCAGCTTAGGAGGGGTAATAGCCAAAAACATTCAGTACTTC. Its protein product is CVSSLGGVIAKNIQYF. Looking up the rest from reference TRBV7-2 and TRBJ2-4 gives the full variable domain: GAGVSQSPSNKVTEKGKDVELRCDPISGHTALYWYRQSLGQGLEFLIYFQGNSAPDKSGLPSDRFSAERTGGSVSTLTIQRTQQEDSAVYLCVSSLGGVIAKNIQYFGAGTRLSVL.

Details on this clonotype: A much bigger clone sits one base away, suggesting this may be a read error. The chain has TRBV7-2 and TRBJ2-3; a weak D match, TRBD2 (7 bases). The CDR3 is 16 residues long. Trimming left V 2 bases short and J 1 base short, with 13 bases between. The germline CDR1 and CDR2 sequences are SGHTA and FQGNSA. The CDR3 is CASSLRGGAGTDTQYF. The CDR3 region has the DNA TGTGCCAGCAGCTTAAGGGGGGGGGCGGGCACAGATACGCAGTATTTT.

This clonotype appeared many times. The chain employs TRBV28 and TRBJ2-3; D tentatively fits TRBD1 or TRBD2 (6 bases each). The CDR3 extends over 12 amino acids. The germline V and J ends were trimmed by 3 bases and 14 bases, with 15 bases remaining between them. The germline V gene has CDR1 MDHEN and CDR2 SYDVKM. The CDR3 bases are TGTGCCAGCAGTTTTACCGGGGGCGAGCGGTATTTT. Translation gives CASSFTGGERYF.

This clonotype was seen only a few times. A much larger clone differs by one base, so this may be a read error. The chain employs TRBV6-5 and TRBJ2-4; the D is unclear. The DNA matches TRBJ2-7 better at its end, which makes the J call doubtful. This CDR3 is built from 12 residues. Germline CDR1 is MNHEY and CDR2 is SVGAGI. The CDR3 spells CASRSETLEQYF. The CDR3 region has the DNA TGTGCCAGCAGATCCGAGACGCTCGAGCAGTACTTC.

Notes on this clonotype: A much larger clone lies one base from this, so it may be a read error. CDR3 sequence reads: CASQRCYEQYF. The CDR3, as DNA: TGTGCCAGCCAGAGATGTTACGAGCAGTACTTC. The chain carries TRBV6-2 or TRBV6-3 and TRBJ2-7; no clear D. The CDR3 has 11 residues. Germline CDR1 MNHEY, CDR2 SVGEGT. V gave up 8 bases and J gave up 4 bases, with 9 bases separating them.

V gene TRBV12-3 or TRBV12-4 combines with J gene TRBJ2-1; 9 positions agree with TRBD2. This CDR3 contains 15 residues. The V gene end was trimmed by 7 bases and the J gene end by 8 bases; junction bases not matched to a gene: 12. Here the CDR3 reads CASILSGGKADEQFF. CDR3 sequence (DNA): TGTGCCAGCATCCTTAGCGGGGGAAAAGCGGATGAGCAGTTCTTC.

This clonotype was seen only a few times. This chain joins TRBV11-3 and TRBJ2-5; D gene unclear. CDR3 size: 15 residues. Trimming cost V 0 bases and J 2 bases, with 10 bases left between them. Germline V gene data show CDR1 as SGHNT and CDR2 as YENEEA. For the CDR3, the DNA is TGTGCCAGCAGCTTAGATCGGAAGCTGCAAGAGACCCAGTACTTC. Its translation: CASSLDRKLQETQYF. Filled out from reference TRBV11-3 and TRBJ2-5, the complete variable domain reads EAGVVQSPRYKIIEKKQPVAFWCNPISGHNTLYWYLQNLGQGPELLIRYENEEAVDDSQLPKDRFSAERLKGVDSTLKIQPAELGDSAVYLCASSLDRKLQETQYFGPGTRLLVL.

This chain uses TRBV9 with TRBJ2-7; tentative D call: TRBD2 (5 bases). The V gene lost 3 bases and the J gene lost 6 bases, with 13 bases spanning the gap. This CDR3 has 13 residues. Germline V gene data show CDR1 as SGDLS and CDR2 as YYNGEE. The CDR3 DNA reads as TGTGCCAGCAGCGGCGACGGAGGAGGCGAGCAGTACTTC. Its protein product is CASSGDGGGEQYF.